The 20 T cell receptor beta chains below all came from one sample that was sequenced in a study of CD8 T cells in ankylosing spondylitis. TCRdb used MiXCR to reprocess the 5' RACE reads, holding one entry per CDR3 protein. The profile shows about 130,000 distinct CDR3 sequences, 9.3% of them singletons. Sequencing was performed on blood, either unsorted or a sorted T cell fraction (not recorded which). The receptors were gathered from a male donor with ankylosing spondylitis or in good health (not recorded which).

The chain uses TRBV5-1 and TRBJ2-3, with 11 bases aligning to TRBD2. Germline loops: CDR1 SGHRS, CDR2 YFSETQ. The CDR3 consists of 19 residues. V lost 3 bases to trimming and J lost 1 base; unmatched junction nucleotides: 13. In nucleotides, the CDR3 is TGCGCCAGCAGCTGGGACCCTAGCGGGAGGACCCGGGGCACAGATACGCAGTATTTT. Translating it yields CASSWDPSGRTRGTDTQYF.

This chain uses TRBV19 with TRBJ2-1, with TRBD2 identical over 11 bases. CDR3 length: 16 amino acids. Germline-derived CDR1 and CDR2 are LNHDA and SQIVND (reference sequence). The CDR3 sequence: CAGDIDLAGGHNEQFF. CDR3 sequence (DNA): TGTGCTGGAGATATAGATTTAGCGGGAGGGCACAATGAGCAGTTCTTC.

This clonotype was recorded at least ten times. This chain joins TRBV7-8 and TRBJ2-7; D remains unclear. The V and J ends lost 1 base and 4 bases respectively, with 14 bases between them. CDR3 size: 15 residues. Germline values: CDR1 SGHVS, CDR2 FQNEAQ. The CDR3 nucleotides are TGTGCCAGCAGCTTAGTGACGTCCCTTGGGTACGAGCAGTACTTC. Its translation is CASSLVTSLGYEQYF.

This clonotype occurred many times. The gene calls are TRBV12-3 or TRBV12-4 and TRBJ2-7; 9 nucleotides agree with TRBD1. This CDR3 has 16 amino acids. Trimming took 0 bases from V and 6 from J; bases not matched to a gene: 9. CDR3 protein: CASSLATGGLVSEQYF. The CDR3, as DNA: TGTGCCAGCAGTTTAGCGACAGGGGGTTTAGTAAGCGAGCAGTACTTC.

This clonotype was seen a few times. This rearrangement joins TRBV7-2 to TRBJ2-7; D call uncertain. V was cut by 5 bases and J by 3 bases, with 8 bases left in between. This CDR3 is 12 amino acids long. Looked up from germline, CDR1 is SGHTA and CDR2 is FQGNSA. CDR3 loop: CASSQLYYEQYF. DNA of the CDR3: TGTGCCAGCAGCCAATTATACTACGAGCAGTACTTC.

This clonotype was seen ten or more times. The V call is TRBV5-1, the J call TRBJ1-2, with 7 bases lining up with TRBD1. The CDR3 consists of 16 residues. The J segment lost 6 bases and the V segment lost 4 bases, leaving 15 bases of the junction unmatched. The germline CDR1 and CDR2 sequences are SGHRS and YFSETQ. The CDR3 reads CASSQPRQGTPDGYTF. CDR3 DNA: TGCGCCAGCAGCCAACCTAGACAGGGAACCCCCGATGGCTACACCTTC.

This clonotype was observed at least ten times. This chain connects TRBV7-9 to TRBJ2-1; D is undetermined. Trimming took off 2 bases at V and 5 bases at J, with 10 bases between the two ends. CDR1 and CDR2 (germline): SEHNR, FQNEAQ (reference sequence). The CDR3 has 14 residues. The CDR3 protein is CASSLLAANNEQFF. The DNA for the CDR3 is TGTGCCAGCAGCTTACTGGCGGCAAACAATGAGCAGTTCTTC.

The CDR3 bases are TGTGCCAGCAGCTCGCAGGGAGCCTCCTACGAGCAGTACTTC. Translated, it gives CASSSQGASYEQYF. This chain connects TRBV5-6 to TRBJ2-7, with D possibly being TRBD1 or TRBD2 (5 bases each). The germline V gene has CDR1 SGHDT and CDR2 YYEEEE. Trimming shortened V by 3 bases and J by 0 bases, and 10 bases separated the two germline ends. This CDR3 is 14 amino acids long.

In its sample, this clonotype was seen many times. The chain has TRBV6-6 and TRBJ2-3; the D is unclear. CDR3 size: 12 residues. With 6 bases removed from V and 10 bases from J, the gap between germline ends came to 14 bases. Germline V gives CDR1 MNHNY, CDR2 SVGAGI (reference sequence). CDR3 protein: CASSPRFSAQYF. The CDR3 DNA sequence: TGTGCCAGCAGCCCCCGGTTCTCGGCGCAGTATTTT.

This clonotype was seen at least ten times. The rearrangement uses TRBV5-1 and TRBJ2-2; D ambiguous. Germline assignment: CDR1 SGHRS and CDR2 YFSETQ. The length of the CDR3 is 14 residues. V lost 1 base, J lost 6 bases, and 10 bases lay in between. This chain's CDR3 is CASSLWSDPGELFF. In DNA form, the CDR3 reads TGCGCCAGCAGCTTGTGGTCGGACCCCGGGGAGCTGTTTTTT.

The table lists this clonotype with many counts. V gene TRBV15 combines with J gene TRBJ2-3; 8 bases map to TRBD2. J was trimmed by 5 bases and V by 6 bases; bases with no gene match: 4. This CDR3 has 13 residues. Germline V gene data show CDR1 as LNHNV and CDR2 as YYDKDF (reference sequence). The CDR3: CATRSSGKDTQYF. In DNA form, the CDR3 reads TGTGCCACCAGGAGTAGCGGGAAAGATACGCAGTATTTT. The variable domain in full, completed from reference TRBV15 and TRBJ2-3, reads DAMVIQNPRYQVTQFGKPVTLSCSQTLNHNVMYWYQQKSSQAPKLLFHYYDKDFNNEADTPDNFQSRRPNTSFCFLDIRSPGLGDTAMYLCATRSSGKDTQYFGPGTRLTVL.

This clonotype came up many times. The chain recombines TRBV5-8 with TRBJ2-1, with D tentatively TRBD2 (7 bases). This CDR3 is 15 amino acids long. The germline V gene encodes CDR1 SGHTS and CDR2 YDEGEE. Trimming took off 5 bases at V and 2 bases at J, with 14 bases between the two ends. The CDR3 DNA reads TGTGCCAGCAGACCGTGGGGGGGCCCCTACAATGAGCAGTTCTTC. Its translation: CASRPWGGPYNEQFF.

Many counts were recorded for this clonotype. This chain links TRBV5-4 with TRBJ2-3; D unclear. Germline CDR1 reads SGHNT; CDR2 reads YYREEE (reference sequence). Trimming shortened V by 0 bases and J by 0 bases, and 20 bases separated the two germline ends. This CDR3 comprises 19 residues. The CDR3 here is CASSLEGNVFSGSTDTQYF. The CDR3 region has the DNA TGTGCCAGCAGCTTGGAAGGGAATGTTTTCAGTGGTAGCACAGATACGCAGTATTTT.

CDR3 sequence reads: CASSLGGTSGTQDNEQFF. CDR3 nucleotides: TGTGCCAGCAGCTTAGGGGGGACTAGCGGAACCCAAGACAATGAGCAGTTCTTC. The chain employs TRBV11-2 and TRBJ2-1; TRBD2 aligns across 11 bases. Trimming cost V 1 base and J 5 bases; bases outside gene matches: 10. Germline V lookup: CDR1 SGHAT, CDR2 FQNNGV. CDR3 length equals 18 residues.

This clonotype was observed at least ten times. CDR3 residues: CASSYLRGNQETQYF. The CDR3 nucleotides read TGTGCCAGCAGTTATCTCCGTGGGAACCAAGAGACCCAGTACTTC. V usage is TRBV6-2 or TRBV6-3 and J usage is TRBJ2-5, with D unclear. Germline CDR1 MNHEY, CDR2 SVGEGT. CDR3 length: 15 amino acids. Trimming cost V 3 bases and J 0 bases, with 11 bases left between them.

This clonotype was seen many times. The J gene is TRBJ2-1, the V gene TRBV12-3 or TRBV12-4; 11 bases agree with TRBD2. The CDR3 length is 15 residues. With 6 bases clipped from V and 3 bases from J, the junction kept 4 bases outside the gene matches. The CDR3 nucleotides are TGTGCCAGCAGCCCGGGACTAGCGGACTACAATGAGCAGTTCTTC. Its protein product is CASSPGLADYNEQFF.

This clonotype has a count of ten or more. The V call is TRBV3-1, the J call TRBJ2-5, with D possibly TRBD1 on 6 matching bases. V lost 0 bases and J lost 3, with 14 bases in between. This CDR3 has 16 residues. The germline CDR1 and CDR2 sequences are LGHDT and YNNKEL (reference sequence). The CDR3 protein is CASSQDITGPEETQYF. The CDR3 DNA is TGTGCCAGCAGCCAAGATATTACAGGGCCCGAAGAGACCCAGTACTTC.

At least ten counts were recorded for this clonotype. V usage is TRBV12-3 or TRBV12-4 and J usage is TRBJ2-1, with TRBD1 matching over 8 bases. The CDR3 is 15 residues long. V shed 7 bases and J 0 bases; nucleotides not matched to a gene: 5. The CDR3, as DNA: TGTGCCAGCACCATGACAGGGGTCTCCTACAATGAGCAGTTCTTC. As protein: CASTMTGVSYNEQFF.

The genes are TRBV7-2 and TRBJ2-2; 10 bases align to TRBD2. The V segment lost 1 base and the J segment 3 bases; nucleotides outside the gene matches: 5. The CDR3 runs 17 residues. Germline loops: CDR1 SGHTA, CDR2 FQGNSA. Written as DNA, the CDR3 is TGTGCCAGCAGCTTAGGCGCTAGCGGGAGACACACCGGGGAGCTGTTTTTT. Amino acid sequence: CASSLGASGRHTGELFF.

This clonotype was seen at least ten times. The J gene is TRBJ2-1, the V gene TRBV7-2; weak D call: TRBD2 (5 bases). The CDR3 runs to 14 residues. Germline CDR1 is SGHTA and CDR2 is FQGNSA. Trimming left V 3 bases short and J 6 bases short, with 12 bases between. The CDR3 DNA reads TGTGCCAGCAGCTTGGAGGTTGAGGTCAATGAGCAGTTCTTC. Translating gives CASSLEVEVNEQFF. Full variable domain (missing parts from reference TRBV7-2 and TRBJ2-1): GAGVSQSPSNKVTEKGKDVELRCDPISGHTALYWYRQSLGQGLEFLIYFQGNSAPDKSGLPSDRFSAERTGGSVSTLTIQRTQQEDSAVYLCASSLEVEVNEQFFGPGTRLTVL.